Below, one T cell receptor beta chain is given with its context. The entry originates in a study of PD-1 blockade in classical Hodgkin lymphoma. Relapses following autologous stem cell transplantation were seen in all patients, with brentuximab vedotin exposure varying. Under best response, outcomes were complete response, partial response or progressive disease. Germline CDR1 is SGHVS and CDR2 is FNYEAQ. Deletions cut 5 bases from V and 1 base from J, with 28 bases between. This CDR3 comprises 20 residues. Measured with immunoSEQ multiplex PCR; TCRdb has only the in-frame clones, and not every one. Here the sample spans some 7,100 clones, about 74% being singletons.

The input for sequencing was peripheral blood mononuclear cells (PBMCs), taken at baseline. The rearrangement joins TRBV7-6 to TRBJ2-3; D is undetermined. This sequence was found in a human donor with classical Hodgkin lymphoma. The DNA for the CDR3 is TGTGCCAGCAGCAGCTTAGGTCTTCCTCCCCGCTATGAAGGCACAGATACGCAGTATTTT. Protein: CASSSLGLPPRYEGTDTQYF.